The 23 T cell receptor beta chains below all came from one sample that was sequenced in a study of naive and memory T cell subsets. The SP2 primer and nested alpha and beta constant region primers amplified ligated cDNA in four rounds. TCRdb reprocessed the UMI-ligation and nested PCR reads via MiXCR and lists one record per CDR3 protein. The sample has around 30,000 distinct CDR3 sequences, about 6.2% seen once. Indicated treatment: skin biopsy from PPD injection site in Mantoux-positive individual. A UMI-containing oligonucleotide was joined by 3' ligation to the TCR cDNA template. Sample: skin, taken from a tuberculin skin test site. The receptors here all came from an adult in good health.

This clonotype was detected many times. In nucleotides, the CDR3 is TGTGCCAGCTCACCACCCTCGGCAGATACGCAGTATTTT. It yields the protein CASSPPSADTQYF. The V gene is TRBV18, the J gene TRBJ2-3; D is uncertain. CDR1 is KGHSH and CDR2 is LQKENI in the germline V gene. Trimming stripped 0 bases from V and 4 bases from J, with 5 bases between. The CDR3 has 13 amino acids.

The CDR3 here is CASSLGGVVAYGYTF. The CDR3 DNA reads TGTGCCAGCAGCTTAGGCGGGGTCGTCGCCTATGGCTACACCTTC. The chain links TRBV13 to TRBJ1-2, with D unresolved. Deletions cut 0 bases from V and 4 bases from J, with 12 bases between. This CDR3 has 15 residues. Per the germline V gene, CDR1 is PRHDT and CDR2 is FYEKMQ (reference sequence). Complete variable domain (other parts from reference TRBV13 and TRBJ1-2): AAGVIQSPRHLIKEKRETATLKCYPIPRHDTVYWYQQGPGQDPQFLISFYEKMQSDKGSIPDRFSAQQFSDYHSELNMSSLELGDSALYFCASSLGGVVAYGYTFGSGTRLTVV.

This clonotype appeared a few times. The J gene is TRBJ1-1, the V gene TRBV27, with D perhaps TRBD1 (5 bases). Trimming shortened V by 2 bases and J by 0 bases, and 10 bases separated the two germline ends. CDR1 MNHEY and CDR2 SMNVEV come from the germline V gene (reference sequence). This CDR3 comprises 15 residues. The CDR3: CASSLGGTVNTEAFF. The CDR3 nucleotides are TGTGCCAGCAGTTTAGGGGGGACCGTGAACACTGAAGCTTTCTTT.

Concerning this clonotype itself: A much larger clone is a single base away; this may be a read error. The gene calls are TRBV5-6 and TRBJ1-2; D is unclear. The CDR3 totals 11 residues. V dropped 3 bases and J dropped 13 bases, with 13 bases sitting between them. From germline, CDR1 is SGHDT and CDR2 YYEEEE. The DNA for the CDR3 is TGTGCCAGCAGCTGGGCCCGTTCGTCCACCTTC. Translating gives CASSWARSSTF.

This clonotype occurred many times. The gene calls are TRBV4-2 and TRBJ2-7; weak D call: TRBD1 (5 bases). Per germline, CDR1 LGHNA and CDR2 YNFKEQ. V gave up 0 bases and J gave up 4 bases, with 13 bases separating them. The CDR3 contains 15 residues. As DNA, the CDR3 is TGTGCCAGCAGCCAAGATCCGCAGGGATTATACGAGCAGTACTTC. Protein: CASSQDPQGLYEQYF.

This clonotype was found many times. The genes are TRBV4-1 and TRBJ2-1, with D possibly being TRBD2 (6 bases). V lost 2 bases and J 0 bases, leaving 17 bases between the germline ends. CDR1 and CDR2 (germline): MGHRA, YSYEKL. This CDR3 comprises 18 residues. The CDR3 reads CASSQPPGASSSYNEQFF. For the CDR3, the DNA is TGCGCCAGCAGCCAACCACCGGGAGCGTCGAGCTCCTACAATGAGCAGTTCTTC.

This clonotype was detected ten times or more. The chain is built from TRBV27 and TRBJ1-1, with D hard to call. Trimming removed 3 bases from V and 2 bases from J, with 10 bases in between. This CDR3 comprises 14 residues. Germline V gives CDR1 MNHEY, CDR2 SMNVEV (reference sequence). CDR3 DNA sequence: TGTGCCAGCAGTTTTCTCGGCGGAAACACTGAAGCTTTCTTT. Protein product: CASSFLGGNTEAFF.

This clonotype was counted ten times or more. The chain employs TRBV7-2 and TRBJ2-6; no clear D. Germline CDR1 is SGHTA and CDR2 is FQGNSA. The V end was cut by 1 base, the J end by 2 bases, with 21 bases between. This CDR3 has 20 residues. The CDR3 sequence is CASSLVWKIRTGTGANVLTF. The CDR3 DNA is TGTGCCAGCAGCTTAGTGTGGAAAATCAGGACGGGCACTGGGGCCAACGTCCTGACTTTC.

This clonotype has a count of ten or more. The chain carries TRBV4-1 and TRBJ2-3, with D hard to call. Germline CDR1 is MGHRA and CDR2 is YSYEKL. V lost 1 base to trimming and J lost 0 bases, with 8 bases between them. CDR3 length: 15 amino acids. The CDR3 bases are TGCGCCAGCAGCCAAGGTTCCATTAGCACAGATACGCAGTATTTT. It encodes CASSQGSISTDTQYF.

This clonotype has at least ten counts. CDR3 sequence (DNA): TGTGCCAGCAGCCATCTCGTCACGCGGGGGGACCAAGAGACCCAGTACTTC. This sequence encodes CASSHLVTRGDQETQYF. This chain links TRBV3-1 with TRBJ2-5; TRBD2 agrees at 8 bases. The CDR3 runs 17 residues. Germline assignment: CDR1 LGHDT and CDR2 YNNKEL (reference sequence). The V gene end was trimmed by 3 bases and the J gene end by 0 bases; junction bases not matched to a gene: 9.

In this sample, this clonotype turned up a few times. The genes are TRBV6-1 and TRBJ1-1; D remains ambiguous. The V and J ends lost 6 bases and 5 bases respectively, with 16 bases between them. The CDR3 extends over 14 amino acids. The germline V gene encodes CDR1 MNHNS and CDR2 SASEGT. The DNA of the CDR3 is TGTGCCAGCAGCGGGGTGAACGTGAGGACTGAAGCTTTCTTT. Its protein is CASSGVNVRTEAFF.

This clonotype is medium-sized. The chain has TRBV2 and TRBJ2-3; D unresolved. The germline gives CDR1 SNHLY, CDR2 FYNNEI. Trimming stripped 7 bases from V and 0 bases from J, with 5 bases between. CDR3 length: 12 residues. The CDR3 coding sequence is TGTGCCAGCACTCTGAGCACAGATACGCAGTATTTT. Amino acid sequence: CASTLSTDTQYF.

By sample share, this clonotype is medium-sized. The CDR3 here is CASSLEDSYEQYF. In DNA, the CDR3 is TGCGCCAGCAGCTTGGAAGACAGCTACGAGCAGTACTTC. The V gene is TRBV5-1, the J gene TRBJ2-7; maybe TRBD1 (5 bases). Germline CDR1 is SGHRS and CDR2 is YFSETQ. CDR3 size: 13 residues. Trimming stripped 0 bases from V and 3 bases from J, with 7 bases between.

This clonotype was detected ten times or more. The chain carries TRBV20-1 and TRBJ1-5; 7 positions agree with TRBD1. The germline V gene encodes CDR1 DFQATT and CDR2 SNEGSKA (reference sequence). Trimming took 0 bases from V and 7 from J; bases not matched to a gene: 6. The CDR3 covers 14 residues. CDR3 residues: CSARDLTGSQPQHF. In DNA, the CDR3 is TGCAGTGCTAGAGATTTGACAGGGAGCCAGCCCCAGCATTTT.

CDR3 sequence: CASSLVGGMAEQFF. The CDR3 bases are TGTGCCAGCAGCTTAGTAGGGGGCATGGCTGAGCAGTTCTTC. The rearrangement joins TRBV7-9 to TRBJ2-1; TRBD1 agrees at 7 bases. CDR1 is SEHNR, CDR2 FQNEAQ, per germline (reference sequence). Unmatched junction bases numbered 6, after V lost 1 base and J lost 9 bases. This CDR3 has 14 residues.

This clonotype was recorded only once. With a much larger clone just one base away, this may be a read error. The chain carries TRBV4-1 and TRBJ2-3, with TRBD2 identical over 8 bases. The V gene's germline CDR1 is MGHRA and CDR2 YSYEKL. The V and J ends lost 0 bases and 4 bases, in that order; junction bases with no gene match: 6. This CDR3 contains 16 residues. As DNA, the CDR3 is TGCGCCAGCAGCCAAGATCCGAGCGGGGGTTCAGATACGCAGTATTTT. Translated: CASSQDPSGGSDTQYF.

A word on this clonotype: A much more abundant neighbour one base away suggests this may be a read error. The rearrangement links TRBV19 to TRBJ2-5, with no clear D. CDR3 length: 17 amino acids. Trimming pared 2 bases from V and 1 base from J, leaving 17 bases between. Per the germline V gene, CDR1 is LNHDA and CDR2 is SQIVND (reference sequence). The CDR3, as DNA: TGTGCCAGTAGTATATCTCTGGCAACGAGAAGCCAAGAGACCCAGTACTTC. This gives the protein CASSISLATRSQETQYF.

By proportion, this clonotype is medium-sized (0.01 to 0.1%). This chain's CDR3 is CASSLTSGGAPRSQYF. Here the CDR3 DNA reads TGTGCCAGCAGCCTAACTAGCGGGGGGGCTCCCAGGTCGCAGTATTTT. The chain uses TRBV7-2 and TRBJ2-3; 13 bases align to TRBD2. CDR1 and CDR2 (germline): SGHTA, FQGNSA. CDR3 length: 16 residues. The trim removed 5 bases at V and 10 bases at J, leaving 12 bases unmatched.

By share, this clonotype ranks as medium-sized. This chain links TRBV7-9 with TRBJ2-1; the match to TRBD1 covers 10 bases. Germline V gene lookup returns CDR1 SEHNR and CDR2 FQNEAQ (reference sequence). The CDR3 runs to 17 residues. With 3 bases clipped from V and 5 bases from J, the junction kept 10 bases outside the gene matches. The CDR3 DNA follows: TGTGCCAGCAGCTTTAGTATTCGCGGGACAGGGGACAATGAGCAGTTCTTC. This translates into CASSFSIRGTGDNEQFF.

The table lists this clonotype with many counts. The rearrangement joins TRBV20-1 to TRBJ1-5; D is unresolved. Germline V CDR1 and CDR2: DFQATT, SNEGSKA (reference sequence). V lost 3 bases, J lost 2 bases, and 11 bases lay in between. This CDR3 spans 14 amino acids. For the CDR3, the DNA is TGCAGTGCTAGGGTTGGGTTTGGCAATCAGCCCCAGCATTTT. Protein product: CSARVGFGNQPQHF.

This clonotype was counted many times. This chain uses TRBV20-1 with TRBJ1-5; D gene unclear. This CDR3 has 15 residues. In germline, CDR1 is DFQATT, CDR2 SNEGSKA (reference sequence). Trimming stripped 1 base from V and 0 bases from J, with 10 bases between. This CDR3 reads CSARGAENSNQPQHF. CDR3 DNA: TGCAGTGCTAGAGGGGCGGAGAATAGCAATCAGCCCCAGCATTTT.

This sequence joins TRBV9 and TRBJ2-7; perhaps TRBD2 as D (7 bases). The V gene's germline CDR1 is SGDLS and CDR2 YYNGEE. Trimming took 4 bases from V and 1 from J, leaving 18 bases between them. This CDR3 contains 16 residues. Here the CDR3 reads CASSHPLKGGSYEQYF. CDR3 nucleotides: TGTGCCAGCAGCCATCCCCTGAAGGGGGGGTCCTACGAGCAGTACTTC.

This clonotype showed up many times. This chain uses TRBV11-2 with TRBJ2-1; 8 nucleotides agree with TRBD2. The CDR3 covers 16 residues. Germline V gene lookup returns CDR1 SGHAT and CDR2 FQNNGV. With 1 base clipped from V and 6 bases from J, the junction kept 8 bases outside the gene matches. CDR3 amino acids: CASSLGYRGGRNEQFF. The CDR3 DNA reads TGTGCCAGCAGCTTAGGGTACCGGGGGGGCCGCAATGAGCAGTTCTTC. The variable domain in full, with the rest retrieved from reference TRBV11-2 and TRBJ2-1, is EAGVAQSPRYKIIEKRQSVAFWCNPISGHATLYWYQQILGQGPKLLIQFQNNGVVDDSQLPKDRFSAERLKGVDSTLKIQPAKLEDSAVYLCASSLGYRGGRNEQFFGPGTRLTVL.